The clone carrying this TCR beta chain has a handful of counts. The antigen is not known. The V gene end was trimmed by 5 bases and the J gene end by 5 bases; junction bases not matched to a gene: 5. The CDR3 has 14 amino acids. Germline CDR1 and CDR2: SGHRS and YFSETQ. These data originate in a study of CD8+ T cells in alopecia areata. Alopecia areata patients gave lesional scalp punch biopsies and peripheral blood samples. Study findings and constraints: Normal skin's resident alphabeta T cells are also sequenced in scalp samples.

Sequencing templates came from extracted RNA that was reverse transcribed into cDNA. The table came from immunoSEQ multiplex PCR; TCRdb's copy has only in-frame clones and leaves some out. The repertoire has more than 95,000 clones, less than 45% of them found once; the top ten carry over 3%. This sequence originates from a human donor with alopecia areata. The genes are TRBV5-1 and TRBJ2-2; TRBD1 aligns across 8 bases. Sequencing was carried out using CD4+ T cells sorted from blood. Written as DNA, the CDR3 is TGCGCCAGCAGACAGGGGGTCCAGACCGGGGAGCTGTTTTTT. It yields the protein CASRQGVQTGELFF.